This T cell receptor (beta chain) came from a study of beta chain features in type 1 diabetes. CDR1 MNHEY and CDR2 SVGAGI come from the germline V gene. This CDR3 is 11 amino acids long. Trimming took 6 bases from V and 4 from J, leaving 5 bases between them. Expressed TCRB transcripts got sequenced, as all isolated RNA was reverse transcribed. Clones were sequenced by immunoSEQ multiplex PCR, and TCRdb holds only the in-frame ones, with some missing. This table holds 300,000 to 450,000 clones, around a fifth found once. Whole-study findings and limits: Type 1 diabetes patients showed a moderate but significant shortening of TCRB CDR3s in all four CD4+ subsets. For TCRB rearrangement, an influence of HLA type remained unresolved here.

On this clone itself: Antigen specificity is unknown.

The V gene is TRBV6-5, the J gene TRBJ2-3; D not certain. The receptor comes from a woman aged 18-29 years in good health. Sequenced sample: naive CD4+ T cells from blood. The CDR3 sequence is CASRASDTQYF. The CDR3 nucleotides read TGTGCCAGCAGGGCTTCAGATACGCAGTATTTT.